The 27 T cell receptor beta chains below were found in one sample sequenced in a study of PD-L1 blockade in urothelial cancer. Time point meaning: peripheral blood 6 weeks after treatment start. Here immunoSEQ multiplex PCR was the method, and the copy in TCRdb shows in-frame clones only, minus some. The sample gives around 50,000 clones, around 82% of which show up once; 1.5% to 2% is in the top ten. The sequenced sample was PBMCs, obtained around atezolizumab (anti-PD-L1) treatment. Receptors originate from a man aged 45-60 years with urothelial cancer.

The chain uses TRBV5-8 and TRBJ2-5; the match to TRBD2 covers 9 bases. Germline loops: CDR1 SGHTS, CDR2 YDEGEE. Trimming at V came to 3 bases and at J to 3 bases, leaving 9 bases not matched to a gene. This CDR3 contains 16 residues. CDR3 loop: CASSSMVVAGEETQYF. In nucleotides, the CDR3 is TGTGCCAGCAGCTCGATGGTAGTAGCGGGGGAAGAGACCCAGTACTTC.

This clone was recorded once. The chain uses TRBV7-9 and TRBJ1-4, with 11 bases lining up with TRBD1. The junction had 0 bases not matched to a gene; V was cut back by 0 bases and J by 6 bases. The germline V gene encodes CDR1 SEHNR and CDR2 FQNEAQ (reference sequence). The CDR3 is 15 amino acids. The CDR3 nucleotides are TGTGCCAGCAGCTTAGCGGGACAGGGGGATGAAAAACTGTTTTTT. Translating it yields CASSLAGQGDEKLFF.

The chain joins TRBV27 to TRBJ2-1; 14 bases match TRBD2. Germline V gene sequence: CDR1 MNHEY, CDR2 SMNVEV (reference sequence). J was trimmed by 10 bases and V by 8 bases; bases with no gene match: 4. The CDR3 totals 13 residues. CDR3 sequence: CASGTSGSGEQFF. CDR3 nucleotides: TGTGCCAGCGGGACTAGCGGGAGTGGAGAGCAGTTCTTC.

The V and J genes are TRBV30 and TRBJ1-1; TRBD1 is a possible D gene (5 bases). The germline CDR1 and CDR2 sequences are GTSNPN and SVGIG (reference sequence). The V and J ends lost 0 bases and 5 bases respectively, with 10 bases between them. This CDR3 has 13 amino acids. CDR3 sequence: CAWSVRGYTEAFF. The CDR3 bases are TGTGCCTGGAGTGTGCGGGGGTATACTGAAGCTTTCTTT. The full variable domain, its missing parts supplied by reference TRBV30 and TRBJ1-1, is SQTIHQWPATLVQPVGSPLSLECTVEGTSNPNLYWYRQAAGRGLQLLFYSVGIGQISSEVPQNLSASRPQDRQFILSSKKLLLSDSGFYLCAWSVRGYTEAFFGQGTRLTVV.

The V gene is TRBV9, the J gene TRBJ1-5, with unresolved D. Trimming took off 4 bases at V and 4 bases at J, with 15 bases between the two ends. This CDR3 is 15 amino acids long. Germline V lookup: CDR1 SGDLS, CDR2 YYNGEE. The CDR3 DNA sequence: TGTGCCAGCAGCCCCAGCGGGCGGAGAAATCAGCCCCAGCATTTT. Translating it yields CASSPSGRRNQPQHF. Supplemented by reference TRBV9 and TRBJ1-5, the full variable domain reads DSGVTQTPKHLITATGQRVTLRCSPRSGDLSVYWYQQSLDQGLQFLIQYYNGEERAKGNILERFSAQQFPDLHSELNLSSLELGDSALYFCASSPSGRRNQPQHFGDGTRLSIL.

This chain connects TRBV13 to TRBJ2-2, with D possibly TRBD1 on 5 matching bases. The CDR3 totals 18 residues. CDR1 is PRHDT and CDR2 is FYEKMQ in the germline V gene (reference sequence). Trimming took 4 bases from V and 6 from J, leaving 24 bases between them. CDR3 in DNA: TGTGCCAGCAGCTCCTACGGTCGATGGGGCCACCTGGCCGGGGAGCTGTTTTTT. Translating gives CASSSYGRWGHLAGELFF.

The rearrangement links TRBV7-3 to TRBJ2-3; no clear D. Germline assignment: CDR1 SGHTA and CDR2 FQGTGA. This CDR3 is built from 15 residues. V was cut by 0 bases and J by 1 base, with 8 bases left in between. The CDR3 bases are TGTGCCAGCAGCTTAACAGGAGTCCGCACAGATACGCAGTATTTT. It specifies CASSLTGVRTDTQYF.

Only one count was recorded for this clone. The rearrangement links TRBV19 to TRBJ2-2; D is unresolved. Per germline, CDR1 LNHDA and CDR2 SQIVND (reference sequence). V lost 7 bases, J lost 4 bases, and 7 bases lay in between. The CDR3 extends over 12 amino acids. CDR3 nucleotide sequence: TGTGCCAGTACACGGTTCACCGGGGAGCTGTTTTTT. Protein product: CASTRFTGELFF.

V and J are TRBV11-2 and TRBJ2-1, with D unresolved. The CDR3 length is 15 residues. Germline assignment: CDR1 SGHAT and CDR2 FQNNGV. Trimming stripped 2 bases from V and 0 bases from J, with 8 bases between. CDR3: CASSLRLSSYNEQFF. The CDR3 coding sequence is TGTGCCAGCAGCTTAAGATTGAGCTCCTACAATGAGCAGTTCTTC.

This clone was seen just once. The chain joins TRBV7-2 to TRBJ2-5, with 10 bases fitting TRBD2. CDR3 length equals 17 residues. J gave up 1 base and V 0 bases, and 5 bases lay outside the gene matches. Germline V gene data show CDR1 as SGHTA and CDR2 as FQGNSA. The CDR3 DNA is TGTGCCAGCAGCTTAGCTCTTAGCGGGGGGACCCAAGAGACCCAGTACTTC. This encodes CASSLALSGGTQETQYF.

The gene calls are TRBV18 and TRBJ2-7; 11 bases align to TRBD2. The J segment lost 3 bases and the V segment lost 3 bases, leaving 1 base of the junction unmatched. This CDR3 comprises 14 residues. Germline V gives CDR1 KGHSH, CDR2 LQKENI. CDR3: CASSPLAGGYEQYF. In DNA form, the CDR3 reads TGTGCCAGCTCACCTCTAGCGGGGGGCTACGAGCAGTACTTC. The whole variable domain, remainder taken from reference TRBV18 and TRBJ2-7, is NAGVMQNPRHLVRRRGQEARLRCSPMKGHSHVYWYRQLPEEGLKFMVYLQKENIIDESGMPKERFSAEFPKEGPSILRIQQVVRGDSAAYFCASSPLAGGYEQYFGPGTRLTVT.

This rearrangement joins TRBV6-5 to TRBJ1-2; 11 nucleotides align to TRBD1. The CDR3 totals 16 residues. CDR1 and CDR2 from the germline V gene are MNHEY and SVGAGI. The V and J ends lost 4 bases and 7 bases, in that order; junction bases with no gene match: 11. The CDR3 sequence is CASSFVTGTGGFGYTF. The CDR3 nucleotides are TGTGCCAGCAGTTTCGTTACCGGGACAGGGGGTTTTGGCTACACCTTC.

The chain uses TRBV11-2 and TRBJ1-1; 10 bases map to TRBD1. The germline V gene has CDR1 SGHAT and CDR2 FQNNGV. With V trimmed by 6 bases and J by 6 bases, 16 bases remained unmatched. This CDR3 is built from 17 residues. This CDR3 is CASRRPGQGIRKAEAFF. In DNA, the CDR3 is TGTGCCAGCAGAAGACCGGGACAGGGGATTCGTAAGGCTGAAGCTTTCTTT.

CDR3: CASSEGGKETQYF. For the CDR3, the DNA is TGCGCCAGCAGTGAGGGGGGGAAAGAGACCCAGTACTTC. The chain has TRBV10-1 and TRBJ2-5; weak D call: TRBD2 (6 bases). Germline CDR1 reads WNHNN; CDR2 reads SYGVQD (reference sequence). Between the trimmed V and J ends, which lost 2 bases and 3 bases, there was a span of 7 bases. The CDR3 is 13 residues long.

The V gene is TRBV18, the J gene TRBJ2-5; D call uncertain. V was shortened by 2 bases and J by 5 bases, with 6 bases between the two germline ends. The CDR3 is made up of 12 amino acids. Germline assignment: CDR1 KGHSH and CDR2 LQKENI. The CDR3 loop reads CASSPSGETQYF. CDR3 in DNA: TGTGCCAGCTCACCATCCGGGGAGACCCAGTACTTC.

This clone was detected once. The chain couples TRBV4-3 to TRBJ2-5; maybe TRBD2 (6 bases). Trimming took 0 bases from V and 13 from J, leaving 27 bases between them. The length of the CDR3 is 17 residues. Germline V lookup: CDR1 LGHNA, CDR2 YSLEER. This chain's CDR3 is CASSQDPPAGLQSDRYF. CDR3 DNA sequence: TGCGCCAGCAGCCAAGATCCTCCAGCGGGCCTTCAATCGGATAGGTACTTC.

Here the CDR3 DNA reads TGTGCCACCTCCACTAGCGGGGGTCCCTACGAGCAGTACTTC. Its translation: CATSTSGGPYEQYF. The chain uses TRBV19 and TRBJ2-7, with 11 positions matching TRBD2. The CDR3 extends over 14 amino acids. Per germline, CDR1 LNHDA and CDR2 SQIVND (reference sequence). V shed 10 bases and J 2 bases; nucleotides not matched to a gene: 7. Filled out from reference TRBV19 and TRBJ2-7, the complete variable domain reads DGGITQSPKYLFRKEGQNVTLSCEQNLNHDAMYWYRQDPGQGLRLIYYSQIVNDFQKGDIAEGYSVSREKKESFPLTVTSAQKNPTAFYLCATSTSGGPYEQYFGPGTRLTVT.

This clone showed up just once. This sequence joins TRBV4-3 and TRBJ2-7; no reliable D call. The CDR3 is made up of 15 amino acids. Per germline, CDR1 LGHNA and CDR2 YSLEER. The V end was cut by 0 bases, the J end by 5 bases, with 14 bases between. CDR3 sequence: CASSQDGNRMNEQYF. The CDR3 DNA sequence: TGCGCCAGCAGCCAAGATGGAAACAGAATGAACGAGCAGTACTTC.

V is TRBV29-1 and J is TRBJ2-2; 10 positions match TRBD2. The CDR3 consists of 14 residues. Looked up from germline, CDR1 is SQVTM and CDR2 is ANQGSEA. Trimming took 7 bases from V and 1 from J; bases not matched to a gene: 3. The CDR3: CSASSGGNTGELFF. The DNA for the CDR3 is TGCAGCGCTTCTAGCGGGGGGAACACCGGGGAGCTGTTTTTT.

This sequence joins TRBV13 and TRBJ2-5; D not certain. CDR3 length equals 11 residues. Per the germline V gene, CDR1 is PRHDT and CDR2 is FYEKMQ (reference sequence). The V end lost 3 bases, the J end lost 4 bases, and 3 bases lay between the germline ends. CDR3 bases: TGTGCCAGCAGCTTCCGAGAGACCCAGTACTTC. Protein sequence: CASSFRETQYF.

The V gene is TRBV6-6, the J gene TRBJ2-6, with 7 bases matching TRBD1. CDR3 length equals 16 residues. V shed 4 bases, J shed 4 bases, and the junction held 7 bases outside the gene matches. CDR1 is MNHNY and CDR2 is SVGAGI in the germline V gene (reference sequence). As DNA, the CDR3 is TGTGCCAGCAGTTGGCAACAGGGGTTCGGGGCCAACGTCCTGACTTTC. It encodes CASSWQQGFGANVLTF.

CDR3 DNA sequence: TGTGCCAGCAGTTTAAGGGCAGGGCTTTCTGGTCAGCCCCAGCATTTT. Protein product: CASSLRAGLSGQPQHF. The chain employs TRBV27 and TRBJ1-5, with TRBD1 as a possible D gene (5 bases). Trimming left V 2 bases short and J 6 bases short, with 17 bases between. In germline, CDR1 is MNHEY, CDR2 SMNVEV (reference sequence). This CDR3 comprises 16 residues.

This clone was seen more than once but under ten times. The CDR3 bases are TGTGCCAGCAGTCTTGGGACAGGCCAATATGGCTACACCTTC. This gives the protein CASSLGTGQYGYTF. This chain links TRBV28 with TRBJ1-2, with 8 bases matching TRBD1. The CDR3 consists of 14 residues. From germline, CDR1 is MDHEN and CDR2 SYDVKM. The junction had 7 bases not matched to a gene; V was cut back by 5 bases and J by 5 bases.

This sequence joins TRBV28 and TRBJ2-7; D remains ambiguous. V lost 3 bases, J lost 0 bases, and 9 bases lay in between. Germline CDR1 and CDR2: MDHEN and SYDVKM. This CDR3 has 14 amino acids. CDR3 nucleotide sequence: TGTGCCAGCAGTTTTCGCGCAGGCTCCTACGAGCAGTACTTC. This gives the protein CASSFRAGSYEQYF.

The chain is built from TRBV9 and TRBJ2-3; 9 positions agree with TRBD1. After removal of 3 bases from V and 2 bases from J, the junction contained 10 bases not matched to a gene. The CDR3 sequence is 17 residues long. Germline V gene data show CDR1 as SGDLS and CDR2 as YYNGEE. Here the CDR3 DNA reads TGTGCCAGCAGCGCCCCCGGGACAGGGTCCCACACAGATACGCAGTATTTT. Translation gives CASSAPGTGSHTDTQYF.

The chain uses TRBV14 and TRBJ2-5; D remains unclear. The CDR3 has 13 amino acids. Per germline, CDR1 SGHDN and CDR2 FVKESK. Between the trimmed V and J ends, which lost 3 bases and 2 bases, there was a span of 7 bases. CDR3 nucleotides: TGTGCCAGCAGCCAGTTTCTACAAGAGACCCAGTACTTC. Protein: CASSQFLQETQYF.

Points on this clone: Other DNA sequences in the same sample also yield this CDR3. The chain couples TRBV11-3 to TRBJ1-3; 8 nucleotides agree with TRBD1. With V trimmed by 5 bases and J by 2 bases, 5 bases remained unmatched. CDR3 size: 15 residues. Per germline, CDR1 SGHNT and CDR2 YENEEA. The CDR3 DNA is TGTGCCAGCAGCCCTGGACAGGGACCTGGAAACACCATATATTTT. Its translation: CASSPGQGPGNTIYF.